These T cell receptor beta chains were read from a single sample in a study of PD-L1 blockade in urothelial cancer. The table came from immunoSEQ multiplex PCR; TCRdb's copy has only in-frame clones and leaves some out. The data show some 79,000 clones, with 82% seen just once and 8% to 10% held by the top ten. This specimen was PBMCs, taken around atezolizumab (anti-PD-L1) treatment. The receptors come from a man between 65 and 79 years old with urothelial cancer. Both conserved end residues are part of each CDR3. Fields, in order: V gene, D gene, J gene, clone size, CDR3 DNA, CDR3 protein. D genes are given only for firm matches. Clone sizes are given selectively: once, few, many, or a class where the clone is expanded.

TRBV10-2	TRBD2	TRBJ2-5	few	TGCGCCAGCAGTGTTACTAGCGGGGCGGGAGAGACCCAGTACTTC	CASSVTSGAGETQYF
TRBV11-2	NA	TRBJ1-2	once	TGTGCCAGCAGCTTAGATCTCGGCGGCCGGGGCTACACCTTC	CASSLDLGGRGYTF
TRBV11-2	NA	TRBJ2-1	NA	TGTGCCAGCAGCGCCCCAGGGGCGGCGGGCGATGAGCAGTTCTTC	CASSAPGAAGDEQFF
TRBV2	NA	TRBJ1-3	NA	TGTGCCAGCAGTGAATCAGGGGGAAACACCATATATTTT	CASSESGGNTIYF
TRBV30	TRBD1	TRBJ2-5	NA	TGTGCCTGGAGTCGACAGGGGGGAGAGACCCAGTACTTC	CAWSRQGGETQYF
TRBV5-6	NA	TRBJ1-2	NA	TGTGCCAGCAGCTCGGGACACCAGAGGGGCTACACCTTC	CASSSGHQRGYTF
TRBV2	NA	TRBJ1-2	NA	TGTGCCAGCAGCGCAAGGACTACCTATGGCTACACCTTC	CASSARTTYGYTF
TRBV7-3	TRBD1	TRBJ2-5	NA	TGTGCCAGCAGCCCAACGGGACAGATCCAAGAGACCCAGTACTTC	CASSPTGQIQETQYF
TRBV5-8	NA	TRBJ1-5	NA	TGTGCCAGCAGCTTGGGGACCGGGAGGGTAGAGGGTCAGCCCCAGCATTTT	CASSLGTGRVEGQPQHF
TRBV27	TRBD1	TRBJ1-4	NA	TGTGCCAGCAGTCCCGACAGGGCCACAACTAATGAAAAACTGTTTTTT	CASSPDRATTNEKLFF
TRBV6-5	NA	TRBJ1-1	NA	TGTGCCAGCACCCCGGGGGGCATGAACACTGAAGCTTTCTTT	CASTPGGMNTEAFF
TRBV4-2	NA	TRBJ2-1	NA	TGTGCCAGCAGCCCCAGACGTACACAGTCGGGGGAGCAGTTCTTC	CASSPRRTQSGEQFF
TRBV5-1	NA	TRBJ2-3	NA	TGCGCCAGCAGTCCCGAGTCGGGTGAAGATACGCAGTATTTT	CASSPESGEDTQYF
TRBV5-1	TRBD1	TRBJ1-6	NA	TGCGCCAGCACAGTCGATGCGGGACAGGGGTATTCACCCCTCCACTTT	CASTVDAGQGYSPLHF
TRBV7-2	NA	TRBJ2-7	NA	TGTGCCAGCAGCACTTACTACGAGCAGTACTTC	CASSTYYEQYF
TRBV7-8	TRBD2	TRBJ2-5	NA	TGTGCCAGCAGCCATAGCGGGAGACGTGAGACCCAGTACTTC	CASSHSGRRETQYF
TRBV6-1	TRBD1	TRBJ1-2	NA	TGTGCCAGCAGGGACAGGGGGCCCAACTATGGCTACACCTTC	CASRDRGPNYGYTF
TRBV6-1	TRBD1	TRBJ1-3	NA	TGTGCCAGCAGCAGGGGGCCTGGAAACACCATATATTTT	CASSRGPGNTIYF
TRBV5-1	NA	TRBJ2-7	NA	TGCGCCAGCAGCTCACTAGCAGGGTACGAGCAGTACTTC	CASSSLAGYEQYF
TRBV18	NA	TRBJ1-6	NA	TGTGCCAGCTCACCAACAGGGTATAATTCACCCCTCCACTTT	CASSPTGYNSPLHF
TRBV5-4	NA	TRBJ2-7	NA	TGTGCCAGCAGCCTGATCTCGGACGAGCAGTACTTC	CASSLISDEQYF
TRBV6-5	TRBD2	TRBJ2-1	NA	TGTGCCAGCAGTTCAACGACTAGCGGGAGTGGTGAGCAGTTCTTC	CASSSTTSGSGEQFF
TRBV7-3	TRBD2	TRBJ2-4	NA	TGTGCCAGCAGCCCCGGGACTAGCGGGACTAGAAACATTCAGTACTTC	CASSPGTSGTRNIQYF
TRBV30	TRBD2	TRBJ2-7	NA	TGTGCCTGGAGTCAAGGGTGGACTAGCGGGAGTCGGGCCTACGAGCAGTACTTC	CAWSQGWTSGSRAYEQYF
TRBV6-5	TRBD2	TRBJ2-5	NA	TGTGCCAGCAGTTACTCATCCCTGGGGGGGGAGACCCAGTACTTC	CASSYSSLGGETQYF
TRBV5-1	NA	TRBJ2-3	NA	TGCGCCAGCAGCTTGGGACTAGATTCAGATACGCAGTATTTT	CASSLGLDSDTQYF
TRBV5-1	NA	TRBJ2-7	NA	TGCGCCAGCAGCTTGGATCCGGGAGCCGGTTACGAGCAGTACTTC	CASSLDPGAGYEQYF
TRBV9	NA	TRBJ1-1	NA	TGTGCCAGCAGCGTGCGGGGCGCGGGGACTGAAGCTTTCTTT	CASSVRGAGTEAFF
TRBV5-6	NA	TRBJ1-2	NA	TGTGCCAGCAGCCCCGCCGGGAAGGACTATGGCTACACCTTC	CASSPAGKDYGYTF
TRBV18	NA	TRBJ2-1	NA	TGTGCCAGCTCAGAAGCGGCCTCCTACAATGAGCAGTTCTTC	CASSEAASYNEQFF
TRBV5-1	TRBD1	TRBJ1-1	NA	TGCGCCAGCAGTCAGGGGGGTACCCTTTCTGAAGCTTTCTTT	CASSQGGTLSEAFF
TRBV5-1	NA	TRBJ1-1	NA	TGCGCCAGCAGCTTGGCCGAGATTGCTCACACTGAAGCTTTCTTT	CASSLAEIAHTEAFF
TRBV9	NA	TRBJ2-3	few	TGTGCCAGCAGCGGACAGATATCAACAGATACGCAGTATTTT	CASSGQISTDTQYF
TRBV18	TRBD1	TRBJ2-2	NA	TGTGCCAGCTCATCTCCCGACAGGGGAAACACCGGGGAGCTGTTTTTT	CASSSPDRGNTGELFF
TRBV5-1	NA	TRBJ2-1	NA	TGCGCCAGCAGCTTGGCAGAAAGCTCCTACAATGAGCAGTTCTTC	CASSLAESSYNEQFF
TRBV5-1	NA	TRBJ2-3	once	TGCGCCAGCAGCTTGGGAGGGGGAAACACAGATACGCAGTATTTT	CASSLGGGNTDTQYF
TRBV18	NA	TRBJ2-7	NA	TGTGCCAGCTCCCCCGGAAGGGGTACTCACGAGCAGTACTTC	CASSPGRGTHEQYF
TRBV19	NA	TRBJ1-4	NA	TGTGCCAGTAGTAACGGGTTGACGGCAACTAATGAAAAACTGTTTTTT	CASSNGLTATNEKLFF
TRBV5-4	NA	TRBJ2-1	few	TGTGCCAGCAGCTTGGTTTCCGGCAATGAGCAGTTCTTC	CASSLVSGNEQFF
TRBV7-9	TRBD1	TRBJ2-1	NA	TGTGCCAGCAGCCCCCTCCGGGACAGGCGCCTCAATGAGCAGTTCTTC	CASSPLRDRRLNEQFF
TRBV30	NA	TRBJ2-7	NA	TGTGCCTGGATGGCCCGTCACGAGCAGTACTTC	CAWMARHEQYF
TRBV2	NA	TRBJ1-1	few	TGTGCCAGCAGTTCCCGGGGGGCCACTGAAGCTTTCTTT	CASSSRGATEAFF
TRBV5-6	NA	TRBJ1-3	NA	TGTGCCAGCAGCCCGCGACTCGTAAAGGGAAACACCATATATTTT	CASSPRLVKGNTIYF
TRBV7-9	TRBD2	TRBJ2-7	NA	TGTGCCAGCAGACCTAGCGGGGGGGCCTACGAGCAGTACTTC	CASRPSGGAYEQYF
TRBV7-7	NA	TRBJ2-1	NA	TGTGCCAGCAGCTTAGCGGGGTTGTCCCACGGGGGTGAGCAGTTCTTC	CASSLAGLSHGGEQFF
TRBV19	TRBD2	TRBJ2-7	NA	TGTGCCAGTAGTCCCAGGACTAGCGGGAGCAACGAGCAGTACTTC	CASSPRTSGSNEQYF
TRBV5-5	NA	TRBJ2-3	NA	TGTGCCAGCAGCTTGGCCGGCAGACCACAGCTCGATACGCAGTATTTT	CASSLAGRPQLDTQYF
TRBV6-1	NA	TRBJ2-3	NA	TGTGCCAGCAGACAGGGTGCAGATACGCAGTATTTT	CASRQGADTQYF
TRBV13	NA	TRBJ2-5	NA	TGTGCCAGCAGCTTAGCGGTAGCATCAGAGACCCAGTACTTC	CASSLAVASETQYF
TRBV6-5	NA	TRBJ2-2	NA	TGTGCCAGCAGTTACCCACGGTGGGGGCCCGGGGAGCTGTTTTTT	CASSYPRWGPGELFF
TRBV11-2	NA	TRBJ2-2	few	TGTGCCAGCAGCTGGAAGACAGGTCCCGGGGAGCTGTTTTTT	CASSWKTGPGELFF
TRBV6-6	TRBD2	TRBJ2-1	few	TGTGCCAGCAGTAGGGGTTCTAGCGGGAACAATGAGCAGTTCTTC	CASSRGSSGNNEQFF
TRBV11-3	NA	TRBJ2-2	NA	TGTGCCAGCAGCCCCCGGTCCGGGGGAACCGGGGAGCTGTTTTTT	CASSPRSGGTGELFF
TRBV5-4	TRBD2	TRBJ2-3	NA	TGTGCCAGCAGCCCGGGACTAGCGGGAATTCTAGATACGCAGTATTTT	CASSPGLAGILDTQYF
TRBV19	TRBD2	TRBJ2-5	once	TGTGCCAGTAGTATGACTAGCGGGGGACAAGAGACCCAGTACTTC	CASSMTSGGQETQYF
TRBV5-1	TRBD1	TRBJ1-2	NA	TGCGCCAGCAGCTTGGCACAGGGGGCTAACTATGGCTACACCTTC	CASSLAQGANYGYTF
TRBV5-1	TRBD1	TRBJ1-2	NA	TGCGCCAGCAGCTTGGGGACAGGGGAGGCGTCTGGCTACACCTTC	CASSLGTGEASGYTF
TRBV19	NA	TRBJ2-6	NA	TGTGCCAGTAGTGGCATTGGGCAGGGTCTGTCTGGGGCCAACGTCCTGACTTTC	CASSGIGQGLSGANVLTF
TRBV18	TRBD1	TRBJ1-2	NA	TGTGCCAGCTCACCAAGTGGACAGGGAGGCGGCTACACCTTC	CASSPSGQGGGYTF
TRBV6-5	NA	TRBJ2-1	NA	TGTGCCAGCAGCCACAATAGCCATACAATGAAGCAGTTCTTC	CASSHNSHTMKQFF